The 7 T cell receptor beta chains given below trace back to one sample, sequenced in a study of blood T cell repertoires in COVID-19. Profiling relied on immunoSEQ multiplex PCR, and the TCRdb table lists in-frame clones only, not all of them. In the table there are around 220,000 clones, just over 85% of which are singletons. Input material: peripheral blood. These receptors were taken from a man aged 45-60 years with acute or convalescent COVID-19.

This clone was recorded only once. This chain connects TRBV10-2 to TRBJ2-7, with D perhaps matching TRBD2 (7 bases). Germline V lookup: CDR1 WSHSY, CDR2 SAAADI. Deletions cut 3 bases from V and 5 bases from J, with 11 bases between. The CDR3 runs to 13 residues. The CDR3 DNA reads TGCGCCAGCAGTGAAAAGGGGGGGGACGAGCAGTACTTC. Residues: CASSEKGGDEQYF.

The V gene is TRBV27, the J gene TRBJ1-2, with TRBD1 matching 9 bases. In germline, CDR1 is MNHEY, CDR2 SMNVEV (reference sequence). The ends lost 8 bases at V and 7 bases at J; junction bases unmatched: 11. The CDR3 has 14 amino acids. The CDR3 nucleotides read TGTGCCAGCTGGACAGGGGCTGGTTTTTCTGGCTACACCTTC. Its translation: CASWTGAGFSGYTF.

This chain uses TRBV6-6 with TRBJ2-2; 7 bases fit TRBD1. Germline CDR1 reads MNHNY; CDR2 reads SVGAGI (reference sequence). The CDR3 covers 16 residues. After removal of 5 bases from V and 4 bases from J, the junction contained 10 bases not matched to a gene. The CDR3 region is CASSHTGVRGTGELFF. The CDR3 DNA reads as TGTGCCAGCAGTCACACAGGGGTTCGGGGCACCGGGGAGCTGTTTTTT.

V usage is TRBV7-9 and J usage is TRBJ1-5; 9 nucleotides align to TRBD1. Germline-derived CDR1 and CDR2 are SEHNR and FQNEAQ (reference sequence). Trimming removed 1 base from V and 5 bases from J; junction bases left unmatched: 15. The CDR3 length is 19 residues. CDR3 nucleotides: TGTGCCAGCAGCTTAGTCTTCAACCGGGACAGGGAAAGCCATCAGCCCCAGCATTTT. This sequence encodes CASSLVFNRDRESHQPQHF.

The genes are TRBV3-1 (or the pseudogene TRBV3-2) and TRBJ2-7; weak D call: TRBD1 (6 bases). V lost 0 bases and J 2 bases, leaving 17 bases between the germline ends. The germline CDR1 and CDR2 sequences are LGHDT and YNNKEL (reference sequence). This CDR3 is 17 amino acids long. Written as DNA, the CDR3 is TGTGCCAGCAGCCAAGATCAGAACAGGGCTTATCCCTACGAGCAGTACTTC. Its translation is CASSQDQNRAYPYEQYF.

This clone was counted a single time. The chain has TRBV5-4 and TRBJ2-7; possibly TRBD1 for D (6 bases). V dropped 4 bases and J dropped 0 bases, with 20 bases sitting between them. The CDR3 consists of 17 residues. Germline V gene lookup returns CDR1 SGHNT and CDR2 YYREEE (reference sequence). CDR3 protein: CASSLRMGARGSYEQYF. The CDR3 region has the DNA TGTGCCAGCAGCCTAAGAATGGGGGCCCGGGGCTCCTACGAGCAGTACTTC.

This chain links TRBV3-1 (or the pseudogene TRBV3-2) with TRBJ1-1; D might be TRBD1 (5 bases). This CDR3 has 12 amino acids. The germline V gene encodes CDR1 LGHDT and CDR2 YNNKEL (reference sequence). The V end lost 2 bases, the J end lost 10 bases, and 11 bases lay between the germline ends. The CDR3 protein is CASSQLSGGAFF. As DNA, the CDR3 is TGTGCCAGCAGCCAATTGAGCGGGGGAGCTTTCTTT.